The text below deals with one T cell receptor beta chain. Trimming left V 4 bases short and J 5 bases short, with 13 bases between. The CDR3 sequence is 14 residues long. The data stem from a study of T-cell reconstitution after alpha-beta-depleted transplantation in children. As it was prepared, the TCRbeta library received unique molecular identifiers. TCRdb reprocessed the PCR reads with MiXCR, giving one entry per CDR3 protein. The sample lists 280,000 or so distinct CDR3 sequences; approximately 10% were seen once. The material was peripheral blood, obtained 180 days after TCRalphabeta/CD19-depleted stem cell transplant. The J gene is TRBJ2-3, the V gene TRBV23-1; perhaps TRBD1 as D (7 bases). TRBV23-1 qualifies as an ORF whose function is uncertain. The sequence was collected from a male patient under 10 years old who had a stem cell transplant for chronic granulomatous disease, so the T cells may come from the graft donor. In DNA, the CDR3 is TGCGCCAGCAGTCCCCAGGGGGGCGAAGATACGCAGTATTTT. It specifies CASSPQGGEDTQYF.